These T cell receptor beta chains were read from a single sample in a study of glioma-infiltrating T cells after dendritic cell vaccination. The table came from immunoSEQ multiplex PCR; TCRdb's copy has only in-frame clones and leaves some out. The sample records roughly 70,000 clones, more than 65% being singletons. This specimen was blood, taken before dendritic cell vaccination. Receptors originate from a human donor with glioblastoma. Each CDR3 is given with its conserved first and last residue. D genes are given only for firm matches. Clone size is stated in some rows and not others, as once, few, many or a class when expanded.

TRBJ1-2,15,TRBD1,TRBV5-1,-,TGCGCCAGCAGCGCGGATACAGGGGGCATCTATGGCTACACCTTC,CASSADTGGIYGYTF
TRBJ2-7,13,-,TRBV27,once,TGTGCCAGCAGTGGGGGGTTTTTTGGCGAGCAGTACTTC,CASSGGFFGEQYF
TRBJ1-3,15,-,TRBV6-1,once,TGTGCCACCTCGGACAGAGGGCATTCTGGAAACACCATATATTTT,CATSDRGHSGNTIYF
TRBJ2-2,17,TRBD2,TRBV4-2,-,TGTGCCAGCAGCCCGTCTCCGGGAGGAGGCCACACCGGGGAGCTGTTTTTT,CASSPSPGGGHTGELFF
TRBJ1-5,15,TRBD1,TRBV2,-,TGTGCCAGCAGTGATCACAGGGGGCCGAATCAGCCCCAGCATTTT,CASSDHRGPNQPQHF
TRBJ1-6,15,-,TRBV5-1,-,TGCGCCAGCAGCTTGGGCGGGTACTATAATTCACCCCTCCACTTT,CASSLGGYYNSPLHF
TRBJ2-3,22,TRBD2,TRBV5-1,-,TGCGCCAGCAGCTCCCGCCCCGGACATGGACTAGCGGGAAACCTACCCACAGATACGCAGTATTTT,CASSSRPGHGLAGNLPTDTQYF
TRBJ1-2,15,-,TRBV30,-,TGTGCCTGGATCCTAAGTGGGGCAGGAGTTCGTGGCTACACCTTC,CAWILSGAGVRGYTF
TRBJ2-1,13,-,TRBV19,-,TGTGCCAGCGGTGGGGGGAAAGACAATGAGCAGTTCTTC,CASGGGKDNEQFF
TRBJ1-4,16,-,TRBV5-6,-,TGTGCCAGCAGCTTGGGGGCCCTTGCAACTAATGAAAAACTGTTTTTT,CASSLGALATNEKLFF
TRBJ2-1,14,TRBD1,TRBV2,-,TGTGCCAGCATGCAAGACAGGGCCCTCAATGAGCAGTTCTTC,CASMQDRALNEQFF
TRBJ2-7,12,-,TRBV18,-,TGTGCCAGCTCACCAGGCCTCCACGAGCAGTACTTC,CASSPGLHEQYF
TRBJ1-2,13,TRBD1,TRBV29-1,-,TGCAGCGTTGCACAGGGGGTAGACTATGGCTACACCTTC,CSVAQGVDYGYTF
TRBJ2-1,14,-,TRBV30,-,TGTGCCTGGAACTCGGGAGAGTCCTACAATGAGCAGTTCTTC,CAWNSGESYNEQFF
TRBJ2-1,16,TRBD2,TRBV30,-,TGTGCCTGGAGCGGGACTAGCGGGAACCTGAACAATGAGCAGTTCTTC,CAWSGTSGNLNNEQFF
TRBJ1-5,15,TRBD1,TRBV19,-,TGTGCCAGTAGTGTAAGACAGGGGGGCAATCAGCCCCAGCATTTT,CASSVRQGGNQPQHF
TRBJ1-4,16,-,TRBV7-8,-,TGTGCCAGCAGCGGAAGCCGGGACAAGGTCGAGGAAAAACTGTTTTTT,CASSGSRDKVEEKLFF
TRBJ2-3,12,TRBD1,TRBV29-1,-,TGCAGCGTTGCCAGGGGGACCGATACGCAGTATTTT,CSVARGTDTQYF
TRBJ1-5,15,-,TRBV2,-,TGTGCCAGCAGTGAGTTGGGGGCAGGGAATCAGCCCCAGCATTTT,CASSELGAGNQPQHF
TRBJ2-1,16,-,TRBV10-1,few,TGCGCCAGCAGTGAGCGGGGGACGGGGTCCCGCGATGAGCAGTTCTTC,CASSERGTGSRDEQFF
TRBJ2-6,21,TRBD2,TRBV4-1,-,TGCGCCAGCTCGGTCACTGTTCTTGGACTAGCGGTTATAGCTGGGGCCAACGTCCTGACTTTC,CASSVTVLGLAVIAGANVLTF
TRBJ1-2,15,TRBD1,TRBV5-8,once,TGTGCCAGCAGCATACAGGGGGCTTATAACTATGGCTACACCTTC,CASSIQGAYNYGYTF
TRBJ1-5,16,-,TRBV2,-,TGTGCCAGCAGTGGGACGGGGGGTATCGGCAATCAGCCCCAGCATTTT,CASSGTGGIGNQPQHF
TRBJ2-3,20,TRBD2,TRBV4-2,-,TGTGCCAGCAGCCAAGTTCCCCTAGCGGGGGGCCCCCGGGGGACAGATACGCAGTATTTT,CASSQVPLAGGPRGTDTQYF
TRBJ1-2,13,-,TRBV6-1,few,TGTGCCAGCAAAGAAGGGGTAAGCTATGGCTACACCTTC,CASKEGVSYGYTF
TRBJ2-1,16,TRBD2,TRBV10-3,-,TGTGCCATCAGTGAGCATCTAGCGGGTACCTACAATGAGCAGTTCTTC,CAISEHLAGTYNEQFF